Listed here are 15 T cell receptor beta chains from one sample, sequenced in a study of regulatory T cells in long-lasting Graves disease. Indicated time point: newly diagnosed GD, antithyroid drugs for less than 3 months. The TCR library used RNA extracted from PBMCs. Researchers made TCR beta libraries by using iRepertoire HTBI primers and running Arm-PCR on CDR3 regions. Using its own MiXCR run on the multiplex PCR reads, TCRdb lists one record per CDR3 protein. The sample shows 550,000 to 600,000 distinct CDR3 sequences, about 16% of them seen only once. The same specimen was also included in a second study, on T cells in Graves' hyperthyroidism and ophthalmopathy.

The material was peripheral blood mononuclear cells (PBMCs), obtained at new diagnosis, from a patient treated with antithyroid drugs. These receptors were collected from a man in his late teens or twenties with Graves disease.

Concerning this clonotype: Just one base apart from a much larger clone, this may be a read error. The chain employs TRBV10-3 and TRBJ1-5; TRBD1 matches 8 bases. The CDR3 spans 13 residues. Germline assignment: CDR1 ENHRY and CDR2 SYGVKD. CDR3 in amino acids: CSITGQENQPQHF. In DNA, the CDR3 is TGTTCCATCACGGGACAGGAGAATCAGCCCCAGCATTTT.

This clonotype came up many times. The rearrangement links TRBV2 to TRBJ2-3, with TRBD2 matching over 14 bases. This CDR3 comprises 16 residues. With 6 bases clipped from V and 4 bases from J, the junction kept 6 bases outside the gene matches. Per the germline V gene, CDR1 is SNHLY and CDR2 is FYNNEI. CDR3 loop: CASSRLAGGLADTQYF. In DNA form, the CDR3 reads TGTGCCAGCAGCCGACTAGCGGGAGGGTTGGCAGATACGCAGTATTTT.

About this clonotype: It may be a read error: a sequence one base away is much more abundant. This CDR3 fails to terminate in the conserved phenylalanine or tryptophan, so it likely reflects a read error. No DNA is shown, since the ends of the CDR3 on it are uncertain; the CDR3 is the one TCRdb lists. The chain recombines TRBV10-1 with TRBJ2-1; the D call in the table, TRBD2, was not verified against the DNA. The length of the CDR3 is 13 amino acids, counting both ends. Germline-derived CDR1 and CDR2 are WNHNN and SYGVQD (reference sequence). The CDR3 loop reads CASSESLGGRAFV.

This clonotype was seen ten or more times. The V gene is TRBV28, the J gene TRBJ2-1, with TRBD1 identical over 12 bases. This CDR3 has 14 amino acids. J was trimmed by 9 bases and V by 6 bases; bases with no gene match: 6. Per germline, CDR1 MDHEN and CDR2 SYDVKM. The CDR3 region has the DNA TGTGCCAGCAGCATGGGACAGGGGGCGGTTGAGCAGTTCTTC. It yields the protein CASSMGQGAVEQFF.

The rearrangement uses TRBV18 and TRBJ2-2; D uncertain. In germline, CDR1 is KGHSH, CDR2 LQKENI. V was shortened by 6 bases and J by 2 bases, with 10 bases between the two germline ends. The CDR3 runs to 14 residues. The CDR3 nucleotides read TGTGCCAGCTCTCTGGAGCAAAACACCGGGGAGCTGTTTTTT. This gives the protein CASSLEQNTGELFF.

The table lists this clonotype with many counts. V and J are TRBV11-2 and TRBJ2-2; TRBD2 matches 9 bases. There are 15 residues in the CDR3. Per germline, CDR1 SGHAT and CDR2 FQNNGV. The trim removed 5 bases at V and 2 bases at J, leaving 3 bases unmatched. CDR3 protein: CASSPSGINTGELFF. CDR3 nucleotides: TGTGCCAGCAGCCCTAGCGGGATTAACACCGGGGAGCTGTTTTTT.

J is TRBJ1-1 and V is TRBV4-2, with a weak D call TRBD1 (5 bases). CDR1 and CDR2 from the germline V gene are LGHNA and YNFKEQ. Deletions cut 3 bases from V and 1 base from J, with 12 bases between. The CDR3 contains 15 residues. The CDR3 nucleotides are TGTGCCAGCAGCCAGCGTATCGGGGGGAACACTGAAGCTTTCTTT. This encodes CASSQRIGGNTEAFF.

This clonotype was counted at least ten times. The chain's CDR3 is CASSPGTGGDYGYTF. DNA of the CDR3: TGTGCCAGCAGTCCCGGGACAGGGGGCGACTATGGCTACACCTTC. The rearrangement joins TRBV18 to TRBJ1-2; 12 bases fit TRBD1. With V trimmed by 8 bases and J by 3 bases, 7 bases remained unmatched. The CDR3 extends over 15 amino acids. Germline CDR1 is KGHSH and CDR2 is LQKENI.

This clonotype was counted many times. The CDR3 DNA reads as TGTGCCAGCAGCCCGACTAGCGGGAGAAGCCCAGATACGCAGTATTTT. Its protein product is CASSPTSGRSPDTQYF. J is TRBJ2-3 and V is TRBV7-8; TRBD2 matches 12 bases. Germline V gene sequence: CDR1 SGHVS, CDR2 FQNEAQ. CDR3 size: 16 residues. Trimming removed 5 bases from V and 4 bases from J; junction bases left unmatched: 7.

This clonotype has at least ten counts. The chain uses TRBV6-9 and TRBJ1-2, with D possibly TRBD1 on 6 matching bases. The V end was cut by 3 bases, the J end by 8 bases, with 13 bases between. The CDR3 is 13 residues long. Germline V CDR1 and CDR2: MNHGY, SVAAGI. CDR3 DNA: TGTGCCAGCAGTTACAGGGGAGGCTGGGGCTACACCTTC. This codes for CASSYRGGWGYTF.

This clonotype was detected only a few times. CDR3 coding DNA: TGCGCCAGCAGCCAAGATATAACCCACCGGAACCACTATGGCTACACCTTC. It specifies CASSQDITHRNHYGYTF. The rearrangement joins TRBV4-1 to TRBJ1-2, with D hard to call. The germline V gene has CDR1 MGHRA and CDR2 YSYEKL. The CDR3 has 17 residues. The germline V and J ends were trimmed by 0 bases and 3 bases, with 17 bases remaining between them.

Many counts were recorded for this clonotype. The rearrangement joins TRBV28 to TRBJ2-1, with 8 bases aligning to TRBD2. Trimming removed 5 bases from V and 5 bases from J; junction bases left unmatched: 14. Germline V gives CDR1 MDHEN, CDR2 SYDVKM. The CDR3 spans 17 residues. CDR3 in DNA: TGTGCCAGCAGTGCCAGCCCCCTAGCGGGTCTGGACAATGAGCAGTTCTTC. This encodes CASSASPLAGLDNEQFF.

This clonotype has only a few counts. The chain joins TRBV27 to TRBJ2-7; 7 bases fit TRBD2. The CDR3 extends over 14 amino acids. The J segment lost 4 bases and the V segment lost 3 bases, leaving 6 bases of the junction unmatched. The V gene's germline CDR1 is MNHEY and CDR2 SMNVEV (reference sequence). CDR3 protein: CASSFGVGGYEQYF. DNA of the CDR3: TGTGCCAGCAGTTTTGGGGTGGGAGGGTACGAGCAGTACTTC.

As concerns this clonotype: The junction differs from germline at one of its ends, possibly a read error. The rearrangement uses TRBV3-1 and TRBJ2-7; D is perhaps TRBD1 (6 bases). Looked up from germline, CDR1 is LGHDT and CDR2 is YNNKEL (reference sequence). The CDR3 has 14 residues. In DNA form, the CDR3 reads TGTGCCAGCAGCCAATCGGGACACCCCTACGAGCAGTGCTTC. Amino acids: CASSQSGHPYEQCF.

This chain uses TRBV7-9 with TRBJ2-5; either TRBD1 or TRBD2 may fit D (5 bases each). V lost 2 bases, J lost 2 bases, and 9 bases lay in between. CDR3 length: 14 residues. CDR1 and CDR2 (germline): SEHNR, FQNEAQ (reference sequence). This CDR3 reads CASSLLGEQETQYF. In DNA form, the CDR3 reads TGTGCCAGCAGCTTACTGGGGGAACAAGAGACCCAGTACTTC.